The 21 T cell receptor beta chains below all came from one sample that was sequenced in a study of blood T cell repertoires in COVID-19. Clones were sequenced by immunoSEQ multiplex PCR, and TCRdb holds only the in-frame ones, with some missing. The sample carries approximately 150,000 clones, roughly 88% recorded once. Sequencing was done on a sample of peripheral blood. These receptors were taken from a man aged 55-75 years with active or convalescent COVID-19.

This clone appeared a few times. The V gene is TRBV13, the J gene TRBJ2-6; D is possibly TRBD2 (6 bases). Trimming left V 5 bases short and J 4 bases short, with 21 bases between. The germline gives CDR1 PRHDT, CDR2 FYEKMQ (reference sequence). The CDR3 consists of 18 residues. The CDR3 DNA is TGTGCCAGCAGCCCCCCCGGGTCCCAAAGCGGGGGGGCCAACGTCCTGACTTTC. It codes for CASSPPGSQSGGANVLTF.

This sequence joins TRBV4-1 and TRBJ1-5, with 7 nucleotides matching TRBD1. Trimming took 2 bases from V and 0 from J; bases not matched to a gene: 10. The CDR3 is made up of 18 amino acids. Germline V gives CDR1 MGHRA, CDR2 YSYEKL. CDR3 sequence reads: CASSQMPGQEVSNQPQHF. In DNA, the CDR3 is TGCGCCAGCAGCCAAATGCCAGGACAGGAGGTTAGCAATCAGCCCCAGCATTTT.

The rearrangement links TRBV12-3 or TRBV12-4 to TRBJ2-7; D is unresolved. The V end was cut by 6 bases, the J end by 2 bases, with 8 bases between. This CDR3 spans 12 amino acids. The CDR3 bases are TGTGCCAGCAGCCCGAGTCCCTACGAGCAGTACGTC. Protein sequence: CASSPSPYEQYV.

This chain joins TRBV2 and TRBJ1-5, with a possible D match to TRBD1 (6 bases). Trimming pared 6 bases from V and 4 bases from J, leaving 10 bases between. Germline lookup yields CDR1 SNHLY and CDR2 FYNNEI. The CDR3 runs to 13 residues. CDR3 loop: CASSKQGNQPQHF. CDR3 DNA sequence: TGTGCCAGCAGCAAACAGGGTAATCAGCCCCAGCATTTT.

The rearrangement uses TRBV6-5 and TRBJ2-1; 9 nucleotides line up with TRBD1. Unmatched junction bases numbered 11, after V lost 6 bases and J lost 8 bases. The V gene's germline CDR1 is MNHEY and CDR2 SVGAGI. CDR3 size: 15 residues. The CDR3 DNA sequence: TGTGCCAGCAGCCCAGGGACAGGGTTTTTAGATGAGCAGTTCTTC. It codes for CASSPGTGFLDEQFF.

This clone turned up a few times. V usage is TRBV29-1 and J usage is TRBJ1-1; maybe TRBD1 (6 bases). Germline V gives CDR1 SQVTM, CDR2 ANQGSEA. V lost 6 bases and J 1 base, leaving 12 bases between the germline ends. The CDR3 has 13 amino acids. CDR3 bases: TGCAGCGTGCGAAAGGACAGGAACACTGAAGCTTTCTTT. This gives the protein CSVRKDRNTEAFF.

The chain uses TRBV11-3 and TRBJ2-1; a weak D match, TRBD2 (7 bases). The CDR3 totals 12 residues. Germline V gene lookup returns CDR1 SGHNT and CDR2 YENEEA. V lost 4 bases, J lost 13 bases, and 14 bases lay in between. The CDR3 coding sequence is TGTGCCAGCAGCTCGAGGGGGACTAACCAGTTCTTC. It is translated as CASSSRGTNQFF.

The chain's CDR3 is CASSLGWAQQTEAFF. CDR3 nucleotides: TGCGCCAGCAGCCTCGGATGGGCGCAGCAAACTGAAGCTTTCTTT. The rearrangement uses TRBV4-1 and TRBJ1-1; D is unresolved. The V and J ends lost 4 bases and 5 bases respectively, with 17 bases between them. The length of the CDR3 is 15 residues. CDR1 and CDR2 from the germline V gene are MGHRA and YSYEKL.

The V and J genes are TRBV5-1 and TRBJ2-1; perhaps TRBD2 as D (6 bases). The length of the CDR3 is 15 residues. The germline V gene encodes CDR1 SGHRS and CDR2 YFSETQ. Between the trimmed V and J ends, which lost 0 bases and 5 bases, there was a span of 12 bases. The CDR3 DNA follows: TGCGCCAGCAGCTTGGGGAGTAGCGGAAACAATGAGCAGTTCTTC. This encodes CASSLGSSGNNEQFF.

The chain employs TRBV27 and TRBJ1-2; the D is unclear. The CDR3 has 13 residues. The V and J ends lost 8 bases and 8 bases respectively, with 18 bases between them. Germline V gene sequence: CDR1 MNHEY, CDR2 SMNVEV (reference sequence). The CDR3 loop is CASSRGGTRGYTF. CDR3 DNA sequence: TGTGCCAGCTCCCGGGGAGGAACTCGCGGCTACACCTTC.

The chain is built from TRBV6-4 and TRBJ1-6; unclear D gene. Trimming removed 6 bases from V and 5 bases from J, with 8 bases in between. Germline V gene data show CDR1 as MRHNA and CDR2 as SNTAGT. This CDR3 region has 13 residues. This CDR3 is CASRESNNSPLHF. In nucleotides, the CDR3 is TGTGCCAGCAGGGAGAGCAATAATTCACCCCTCCACTTT.

The chain is built from TRBV6-5 and TRBJ1-2; D unresolved. The CDR3 has 13 amino acids. Looked up from germline, CDR1 is MNHEY and CDR2 is SVGAGI. Trimming took off 1 base at V and 6 bases at J, with 9 bases between the two ends. The CDR3 nucleotides read TGTGCCAGCAGTTACTGGTACGAGGATGGCTACACCTTC. Protein sequence: CASSYWYEDGYTF.

The V gene is TRBV10-3, the J gene TRBJ1-1, with D perhaps matching TRBD1 (6 bases). The CDR3 extends over 12 amino acids. The V gene lost 5 bases and the J gene lost 5 bases, with 9 bases spanning the gap. CDR1 and CDR2 from the germline V gene are ENHRY and SYGVKD. CDR3 sequence reads: CAISPTGTEAFF. CDR3 bases: TGTGCCATCAGTCCAACAGGGACTGAAGCTTTCTTT.

The rearrangement uses TRBV19 and TRBJ2-2; D is possibly TRBD2 (6 bases). Germline CDR1 and CDR2: LNHDA and SQIVND (reference sequence). V lost 0 bases and J 4 bases, leaving 12 bases between the germline ends. This CDR3 contains 16 residues. The CDR3 region has the DNA TGTGCCAGTAGTATAGATCGGGGGAGGAGCACCGGGGAGCTGTTTTTT. Its protein is CASSIDRGRSTGELFF.

This chain joins TRBV7-2 and TRBJ2-5; 9 nucleotides agree with TRBD1. CDR1 and CDR2 from the germline V gene are SGHTA and FQGNSA. CDR3 length: 14 residues. With V trimmed by 4 bases and J by 9 bases, 9 bases remained unmatched. The CDR3 sequence: CASSSTGGWYSQYF. The CDR3 DNA reads TGTGCCAGCAGCTCTACAGGGGGCTGGTATTCCCAGTACTTC.

The CDR3 DNA is TGCGCCAGCAGCCAAGATAGGGCAGGGATTAATGAAAAACTGTTTTTT. It translates to CASSQDRAGINEKLFF. V is TRBV4-3 and J is TRBJ1-4; D perhaps matches TRBD1 (5 bases). The CDR3 length is 16 residues. The ends were cut back, 0 bases at V and 4 bases at J, with 12 bases in the middle. Germline-derived CDR1 and CDR2 are LGHNA and YSLEER.

This clone was recorded only once. This sequence joins TRBV7-8 and TRBJ1-2, with no clear D. This CDR3 comprises 13 residues. Trimming took off 2 bases at V and 0 bases at J, with 4 bases between the two ends. Germline loops: CDR1 SGHVS, CDR2 FQNEAQ. CDR3 loop: CASSLRANYGYTF. CDR3 nucleotide sequence: TGTGCCAGCAGCTTACGGGCTAACTATGGCTACACCTTC. Full variable domain (rest looked up from reference TRBV7-8 and TRBJ1-2): GAGVSQSPRYKVAKRGQDVALRCDPISGHVSLFWYQQALGQGPEFLTYFQNEAQLDKSGLPSDRFFAERPEGSVSTLKIQRTQQEDSAVYLCASSLRANYGYTFGSGTRLTVV.

This clone was recorded once. The chain joins TRBV7-2 to TRBJ2-7, with D tentatively TRBD2 (5 bases). Germline V gives CDR1 SGHTA, CDR2 FQGNSA. The V gene lost 1 base and the J gene lost 3 bases, with 13 bases spanning the gap. The CDR3 runs to 15 residues. CDR3 amino acids: CASSLELGTVYEQYV. The CDR3 DNA reads as TGTGCCAGCAGCTTAGAACTAGGAACGGTCTACGAGCAGTACGTC.

V and J are TRBV20-1 and TRBJ1-1; 8 positions agree with TRBD1. Per germline, CDR1 DFQATT and CDR2 SNEGSKA (reference sequence). Germline trimming cut 6 bases from V and 7 bases from J; bases unmatched to any gene: 4. The CDR3 is made up of 11 amino acids. The CDR3 spells CSATTGVEAFF. DNA of the CDR3: TGCAGTGCCACGACAGGGGTTGAAGCTTTCTTT.

The V call is TRBV24-1, the J call TRBJ1-3; 9 bases map to TRBD1. Germline V gene data show CDR1 as KGHDR and CDR2 as SFDVKD. This CDR3 contains 13 residues. J was trimmed by 3 bases and V by 10 bases; bases with no gene match: 3. The CDR3 DNA follows: TGTGCCACGGGACAGGGCTGTGGAAACACCATATATTTT. As protein: CATGQGCGNTIYF.

This sequence joins TRBV9 and TRBJ2-3, with TRBD1 matching 10 bases. The CDR3 length is 18 residues. The germline V gene encodes CDR1 SGDLS and CDR2 YYNGEE. V dropped 2 bases and J dropped 6; count of bases not matched to a gene: 15. The CDR3 protein is CASSVQPGPGQGIDTQYF. The CDR3 DNA is TGTGCCAGCAGCGTCCAACCCGGGCCGGGACAGGGGATCGATACGCAGTATTTT.